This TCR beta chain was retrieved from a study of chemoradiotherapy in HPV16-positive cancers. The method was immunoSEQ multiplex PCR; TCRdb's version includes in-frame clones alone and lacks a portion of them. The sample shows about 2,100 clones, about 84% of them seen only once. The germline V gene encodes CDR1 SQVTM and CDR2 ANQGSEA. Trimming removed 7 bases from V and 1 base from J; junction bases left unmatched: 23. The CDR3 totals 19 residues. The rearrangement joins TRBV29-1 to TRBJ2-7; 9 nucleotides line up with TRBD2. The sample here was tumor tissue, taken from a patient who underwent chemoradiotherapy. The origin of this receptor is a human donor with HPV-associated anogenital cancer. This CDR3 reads CSASLGLAGRRGNSYEQYF. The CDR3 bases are TGCAGCGCCTCACTAGGGCTAGCGGGAAGACGTGGCAATTCCTACGAGCAGTACTTC.